This T cell receptor beta chain derives from a study of beta chain features in type 1 diabetes. As for the study in general: Age and gender were similar between patients and healthy donors, as were cell yields. General study results and limits: Patients showed naive, central memory and Treg TCRB repertoires that appeared more similar than those of healthy donors. Whether HLA type affects TCRB rearrangement stayed undetermined in the present work. Type 1 diabetes patients had moderately but significantly shorter TCRB CDR3s in all four CD4+ subsets.

A sort by CD45RO/CCR7/CD25/CD127/CD95/CD27 yielded CD4+ naive, central memory, regulatory and stem cell-like memory cells. Every isolated RNA sample was fully reverse transcribed, so sequencing captured expressed TCRB transcripts. The protocol was immunoSEQ multiplex PCR, while the TCRdb copy is restricted to in-frame clones and leaves out a portion. The sample lists 680,000 or so clones, around an eighth occurring once. The table lists this clone with a few counts. What it recognizes is unknown. The sample was naive CD4+ T cells from blood. The TCR originated in a man between 18 and 35 years old with type 1 diabetes.

The CDR3 loop reads CAHSSYNEQFF. In nucleotides, the CDR3 is TGTGCCCACAGCTCCTACAATGAGCAGTTCTTC. V and J are TRBV10-3 and TRBJ2-1; D is unclear. This CDR3 region has 11 residues. V was pared by 11 bases and J by 0 bases, with 5 bases between. The germline gives CDR1 ENHRY, CDR2 SYGVKD.